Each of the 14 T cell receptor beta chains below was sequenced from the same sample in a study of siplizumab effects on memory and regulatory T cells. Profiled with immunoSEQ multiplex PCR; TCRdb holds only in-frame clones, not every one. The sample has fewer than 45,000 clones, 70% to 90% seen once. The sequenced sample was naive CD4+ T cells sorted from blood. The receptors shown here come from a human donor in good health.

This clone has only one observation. CDR3 sequence reads: CSVVGVRNTGELFF. As DNA, the CDR3 is TGCAGCGTTGTGGGGGTCCGAAACACCGGGGAGCTGTTTTTT. The chain links TRBV29-1 to TRBJ2-2, with D perhaps being TRBD1 or TRBD2 (5 bases each). V was cut by 4 bases and J by 2 bases, with 11 bases left in between. The CDR3 runs to 14 residues. Looked up from germline, CDR1 is SQVTM and CDR2 is ANQGSEA.

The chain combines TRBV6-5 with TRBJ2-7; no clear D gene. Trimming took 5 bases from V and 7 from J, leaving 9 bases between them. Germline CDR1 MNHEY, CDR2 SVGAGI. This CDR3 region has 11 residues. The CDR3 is CASSRLGEQYF. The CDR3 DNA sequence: TGTGCCAGCAGTAGGTTAGGGGAGCAGTACTTC.

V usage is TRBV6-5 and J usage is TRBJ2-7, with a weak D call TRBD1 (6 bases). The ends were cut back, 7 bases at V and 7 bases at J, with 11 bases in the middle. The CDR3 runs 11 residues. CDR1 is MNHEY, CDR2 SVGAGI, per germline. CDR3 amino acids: CASTTRGEQYF. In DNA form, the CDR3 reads TGTGCCAGCACCACGAGGGGGGAGCAGTACTTC.

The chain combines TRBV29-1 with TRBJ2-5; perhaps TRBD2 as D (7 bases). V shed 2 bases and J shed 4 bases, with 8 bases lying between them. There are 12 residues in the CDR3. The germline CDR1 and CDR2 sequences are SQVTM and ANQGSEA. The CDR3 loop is CSVERGGETQYF. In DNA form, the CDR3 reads TGCAGCGTTGAAAGGGGGGGAGAGACCCAGTACTTC. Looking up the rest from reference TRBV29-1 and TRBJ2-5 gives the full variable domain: SAVISQKPSRDICQRGTSLTIQCQVDSQVTMMFWYRQQPGQSLTLIATANQGSEATYESGFVIDKFPISRPNLTFSTLTVSNMSPEDSSIYLCSVERGGETQYFGPGTRLLVL.

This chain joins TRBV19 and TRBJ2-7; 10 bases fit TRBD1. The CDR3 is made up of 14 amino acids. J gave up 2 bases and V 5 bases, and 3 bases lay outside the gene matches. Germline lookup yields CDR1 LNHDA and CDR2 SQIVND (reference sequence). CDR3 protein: CASSPGQGTYEQYF. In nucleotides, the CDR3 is TGTGCCAGTAGTCCGGGACAGGGGACCTACGAGCAGTACTTC.

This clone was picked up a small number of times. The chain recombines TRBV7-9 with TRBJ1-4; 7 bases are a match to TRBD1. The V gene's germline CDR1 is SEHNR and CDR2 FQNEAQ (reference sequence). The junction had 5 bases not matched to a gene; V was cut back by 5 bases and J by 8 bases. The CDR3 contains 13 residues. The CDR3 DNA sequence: TGTGCCAGCAGCGGAACCAGGGGGGAAAAACTGTTTTTT. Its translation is CASSGTRGEKLFF. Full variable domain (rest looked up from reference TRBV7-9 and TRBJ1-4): DTGVSQNPRHKITKRGQNVTFRCDPISEHNRLYWYRQTLGQGPEFLTYFQNEAQLEKSRLLSDRFSAERPKGSFSTLEIQRTEQGDSAMYLCASSGTRGEKLFFGSGTQLSVL.

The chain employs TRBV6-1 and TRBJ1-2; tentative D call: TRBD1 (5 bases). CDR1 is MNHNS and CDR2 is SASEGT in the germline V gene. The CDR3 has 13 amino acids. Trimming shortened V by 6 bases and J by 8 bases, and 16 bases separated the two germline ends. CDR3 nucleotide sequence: TGTGCCAGCAGGCGGGACCTCAATGAGGGCTACACCTTC. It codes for CASRRDLNEGYTF.

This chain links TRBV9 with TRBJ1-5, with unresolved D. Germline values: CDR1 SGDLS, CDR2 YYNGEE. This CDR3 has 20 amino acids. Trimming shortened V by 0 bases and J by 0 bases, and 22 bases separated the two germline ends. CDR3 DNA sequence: TGTGCCAGCAGCGTAGGAGCCGGGTCCCCGGGAGTAGATAGCAATCAGCCCCAGCATTTT. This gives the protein CASSVGAGSPGVDSNQPQHF. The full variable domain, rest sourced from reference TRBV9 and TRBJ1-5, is DSGVTQTPKHLITATGQRVTLRCSPRSGDLSVYWYQQSLDQGLQFLIQYYNGEERAKGNILERFSAQQFPDLHSELNLSSLELGDSALYFCASSVGAGSPGVDSNQPQHFGDGTRLSIL.

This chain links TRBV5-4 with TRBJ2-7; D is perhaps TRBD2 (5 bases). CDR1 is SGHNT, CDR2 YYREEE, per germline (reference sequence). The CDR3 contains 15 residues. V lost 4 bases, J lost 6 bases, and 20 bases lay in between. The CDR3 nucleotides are TGTGCCAGCAGCCCTCAGGTTGGGAGTAGCGCCGAGCAGTACTTC. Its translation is CASSPQVGSSAEQYF.

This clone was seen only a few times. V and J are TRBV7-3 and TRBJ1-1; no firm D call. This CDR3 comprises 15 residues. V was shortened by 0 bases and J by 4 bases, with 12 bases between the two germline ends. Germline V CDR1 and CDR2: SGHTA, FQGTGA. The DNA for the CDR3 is TGTGCCAGCAGCTTAACCCGAATGGGATCCACTGAAGCTTTCTTT. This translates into CASSLTRMGSTEAFF. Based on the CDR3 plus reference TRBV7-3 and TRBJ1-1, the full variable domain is GAGVSQTPSNKVTEKGKYVELRCDPISGHTALYWYRQSLGQGPEFLIYFQGTGAADDSGLPNDRFFAVRPEGSVSTLKIQRTERGDSAVYLCASSLTRMGSTEAFFGQGTRLTVV.

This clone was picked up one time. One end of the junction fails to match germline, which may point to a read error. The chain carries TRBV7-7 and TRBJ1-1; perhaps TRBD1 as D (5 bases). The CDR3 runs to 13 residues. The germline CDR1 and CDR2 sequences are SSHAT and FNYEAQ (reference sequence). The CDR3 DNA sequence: TGTGCTAGCAGCTTGACAGAGAACACTGAAGCTTTCTTT. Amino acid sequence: CASSLTENTEAFF.

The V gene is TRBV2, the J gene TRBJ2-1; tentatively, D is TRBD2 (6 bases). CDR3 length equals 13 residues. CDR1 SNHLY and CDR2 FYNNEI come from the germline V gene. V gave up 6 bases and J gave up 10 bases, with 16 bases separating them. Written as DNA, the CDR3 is TGTGCCAGCAGACCCACTGCTAGCGACGAGCAGTTCTTC. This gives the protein CASRPTASDEQFF.

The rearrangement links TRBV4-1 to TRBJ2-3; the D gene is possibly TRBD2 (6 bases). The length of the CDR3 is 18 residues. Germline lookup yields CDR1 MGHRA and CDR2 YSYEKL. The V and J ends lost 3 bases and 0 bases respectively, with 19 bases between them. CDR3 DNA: TGCGCCAGCAGCCACCCCTTGGCGGGAAGATATAGCACAGATACGCAGTATTTT. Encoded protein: CASSHPLAGRYSTDTQYF.

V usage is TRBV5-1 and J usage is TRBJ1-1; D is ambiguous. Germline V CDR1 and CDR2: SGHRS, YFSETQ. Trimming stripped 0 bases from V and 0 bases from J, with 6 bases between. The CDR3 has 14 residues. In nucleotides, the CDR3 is TGCGCCAGCAGCTTGGCCCAGATGAACACTGAAGCTTTCTTT. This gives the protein CASSLAQMNTEAFF.